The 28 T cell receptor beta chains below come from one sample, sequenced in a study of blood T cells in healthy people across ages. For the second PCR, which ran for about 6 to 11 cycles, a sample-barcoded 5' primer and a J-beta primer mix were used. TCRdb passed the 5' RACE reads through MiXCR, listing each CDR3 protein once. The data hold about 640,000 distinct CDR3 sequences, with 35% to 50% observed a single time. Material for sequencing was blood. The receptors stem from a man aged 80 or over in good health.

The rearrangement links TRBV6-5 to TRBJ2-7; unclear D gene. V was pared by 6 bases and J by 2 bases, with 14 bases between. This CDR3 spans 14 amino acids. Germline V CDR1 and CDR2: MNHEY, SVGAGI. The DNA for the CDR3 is TGTGCCAGCAGGGTGATGCCAGGCCCCTACGAGCAGTACTTC. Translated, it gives CASRVMPGPYEQYF.

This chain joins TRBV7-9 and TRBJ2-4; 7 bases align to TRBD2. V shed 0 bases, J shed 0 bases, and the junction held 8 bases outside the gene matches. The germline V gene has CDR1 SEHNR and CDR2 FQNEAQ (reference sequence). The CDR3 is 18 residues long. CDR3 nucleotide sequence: TGTGCCAGCAGCTTAGCGGGAGCGGGGCGTTTAGCCAAAAACATTCAGTACTTC. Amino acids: CASSLAGAGRLAKNIQYF.

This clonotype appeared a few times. This CDR3 is CASEALAGGPEQYF. The CDR3 region has the DNA TGTGCCAGTGAGGCACTAGCGGGGGGGCCAGAGCAGTACTTC. The V and J genes are TRBV7-6 and TRBJ2-5; 13 bases map to TRBD2. Losses at the gene ends were 9 bases for V and 11 bases for J; bases not matched to a gene: 12. The CDR3 extends over 14 amino acids. Germline-derived CDR1 and CDR2 are SGHVS and FNYEAQ.

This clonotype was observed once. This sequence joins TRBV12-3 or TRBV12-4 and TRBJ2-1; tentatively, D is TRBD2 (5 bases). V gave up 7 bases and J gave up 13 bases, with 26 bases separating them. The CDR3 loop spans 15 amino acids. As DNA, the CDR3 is TGTGCCAGCATAAAGAATCGGGGTTTGGGAGAGACCCAGTTCTTC. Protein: CASIKNRGLGETQFF.

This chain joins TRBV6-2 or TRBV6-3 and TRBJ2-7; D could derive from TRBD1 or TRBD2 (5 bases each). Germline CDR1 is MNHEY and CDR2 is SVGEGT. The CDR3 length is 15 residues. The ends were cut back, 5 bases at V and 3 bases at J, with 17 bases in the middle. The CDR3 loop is CASSTTVSGLYEQYF. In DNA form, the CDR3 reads TGTGCCAGCAGTACAACAGTGTCGGGGCTCTACGAGCAGTACTTC.

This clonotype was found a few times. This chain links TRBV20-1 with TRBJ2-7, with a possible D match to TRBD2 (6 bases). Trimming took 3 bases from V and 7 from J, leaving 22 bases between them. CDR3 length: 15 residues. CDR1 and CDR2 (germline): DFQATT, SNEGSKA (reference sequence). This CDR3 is CSARGAGPRVGEQYF. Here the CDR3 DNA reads TGCAGTGCTAGGGGTGCGGGACCTCGGGTGGGTGAGCAGTACTTC.

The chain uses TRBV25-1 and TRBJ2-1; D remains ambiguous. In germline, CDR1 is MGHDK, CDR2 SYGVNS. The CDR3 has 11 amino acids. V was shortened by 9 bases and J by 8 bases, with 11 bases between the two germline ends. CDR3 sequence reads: CASSPADEQFF. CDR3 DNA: TGTGCCAGTTCCCCCGCGGATGAGCAGTTCTTC.

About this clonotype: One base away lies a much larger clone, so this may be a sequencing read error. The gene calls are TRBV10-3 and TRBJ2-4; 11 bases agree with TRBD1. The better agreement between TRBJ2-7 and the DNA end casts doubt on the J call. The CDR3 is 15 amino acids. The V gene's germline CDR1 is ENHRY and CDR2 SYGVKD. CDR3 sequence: CAIRRTGGQSYEQYF. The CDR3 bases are TGTGCCATCAGGCGGACAGGGGGCCAGTCCTACGAGCAGTACTTC.

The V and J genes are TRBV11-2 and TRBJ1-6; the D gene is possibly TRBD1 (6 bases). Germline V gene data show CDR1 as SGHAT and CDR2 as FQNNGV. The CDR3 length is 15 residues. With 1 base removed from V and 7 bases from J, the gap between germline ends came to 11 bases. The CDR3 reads CASSLGRGANSPLHF. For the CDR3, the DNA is TGTGCCAGCAGCTTAGGCCGGGGGGCCAATTCACCCCTCCACTTT.

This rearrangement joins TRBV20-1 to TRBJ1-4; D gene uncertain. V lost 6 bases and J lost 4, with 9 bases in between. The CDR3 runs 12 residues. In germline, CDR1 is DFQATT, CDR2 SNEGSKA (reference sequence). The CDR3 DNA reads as TGCAGTGCGGGCCGAGTTAATGAAAAACTGTTTTTT. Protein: CSAGRVNEKLFF.

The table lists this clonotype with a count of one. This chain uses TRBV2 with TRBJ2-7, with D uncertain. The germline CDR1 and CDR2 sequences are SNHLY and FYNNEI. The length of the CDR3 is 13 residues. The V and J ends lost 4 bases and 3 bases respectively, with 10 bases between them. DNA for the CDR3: TGTGCCAGCAGTGGCAGTCTTAACTACGAGCAGTACTTC. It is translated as CASSGSLNYEQYF.

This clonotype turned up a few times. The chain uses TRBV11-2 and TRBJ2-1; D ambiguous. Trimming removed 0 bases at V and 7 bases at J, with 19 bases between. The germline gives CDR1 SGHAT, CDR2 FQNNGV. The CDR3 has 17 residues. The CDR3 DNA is TGTGCCAGCAGCTTAGATCGCGGACGTTGGCTGGTTAATGAGCAGTTCTTC. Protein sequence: CASSLDRGRWLVNEQFF. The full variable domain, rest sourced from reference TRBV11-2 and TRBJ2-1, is EAGVAQSPRYKIIEKRQSVAFWCNPISGHATLYWYQQILGQGPKLLIQFQNNGVVDDSQLPKDRFSAERLKGVDSTLKIQPAKLEDSAVYLCASSLDRGRWLVNEQFFGPGTRLTVL.

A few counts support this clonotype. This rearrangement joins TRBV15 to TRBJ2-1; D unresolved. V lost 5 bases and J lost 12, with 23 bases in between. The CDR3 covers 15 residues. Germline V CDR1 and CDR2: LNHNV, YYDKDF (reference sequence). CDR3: CATSGPFPGSSGQFF. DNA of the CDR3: TGTGCCACCAGCGGCCCGTTCCCCGGGTCTAGTGGGCAGTTCTTC.

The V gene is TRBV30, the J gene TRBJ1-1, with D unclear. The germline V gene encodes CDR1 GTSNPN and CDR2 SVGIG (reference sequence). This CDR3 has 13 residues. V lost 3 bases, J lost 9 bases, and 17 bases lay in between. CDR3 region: CAWRPSVPGKAFF. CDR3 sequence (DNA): TGTGCCTGGAGACCAAGCGTCCCCGGGAAAGCTTTCTTT.

Here the CDR3 DNA reads TGTGCCAGCAGTTTTAGGGCAGGGACCACTGAAGCTTTCTTT. Translated, it gives CASSFRAGTTEAFF. This chain uses TRBV28 with TRBJ1-1, with D possibly being TRBD1 (5 bases). The CDR3 is 14 amino acids. V lost 3 bases to trimming and J lost 4 bases, with 12 bases between them. The germline gives CDR1 MDHEN, CDR2 SYDVKM.

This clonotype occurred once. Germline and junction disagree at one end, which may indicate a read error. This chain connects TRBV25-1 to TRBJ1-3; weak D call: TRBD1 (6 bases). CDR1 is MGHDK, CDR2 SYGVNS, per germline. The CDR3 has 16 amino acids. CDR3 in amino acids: CACSERQGSSGNTIYF. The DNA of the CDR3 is TGTGCCTGCAGTGAAAGGCAGGGGAGCTCTGGAAACACCATATATTTT.

In nucleotides, the CDR3 is TGTGCCAGCAGCACAGGGCCCGGAGGGTCTTCTTACGAGCAGTACTTC. It encodes CASSTGPGGSSYEQYF. V is TRBV9 and J is TRBJ2-7, with D tentatively TRBD1 or TRBD2 (6 bases each). Germline V gene data show CDR1 as SGDLS and CDR2 as YYNGEE. The CDR3 is 16 residues long. Deletions cut 4 bases from V and 4 bases from J, with 21 bases between. The full variable domain, completed using reference TRBV9 and TRBJ2-7, is DSGVTQTPKHLITATGQRVTLRCSPRSGDLSVYWYQQSLDQGLQFLIQYYNGEERAKGNILERFSAQQFPDLHSELNLSSLELGDSALYFCASSTGPGGSSYEQYFGPGTRLTVT.

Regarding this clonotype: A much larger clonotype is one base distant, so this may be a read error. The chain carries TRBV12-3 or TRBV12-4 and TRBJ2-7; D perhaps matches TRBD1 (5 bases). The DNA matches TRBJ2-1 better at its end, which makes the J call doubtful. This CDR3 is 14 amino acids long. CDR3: CASSLSQGSYEQFF. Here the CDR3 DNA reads TGTGCCAGCAGTTTATCCCAGGGCTCCTACGAGCAGTTCTTC.

This chain's CDR3 is CASSFRRGGRPDTQYF. The CDR3 bases are TGTGCCAGCAGCTTCCGCCGGGGAGGGCGCCCCGATACGCAGTATTTT. J is TRBJ2-3 and V is TRBV3-1; TRBD2 matches at 7 bases. Germline trimming cut 5 bases from V and 6 bases from J; bases unmatched to any gene: 14. Germline loops: CDR1 LGHDT, CDR2 YNNKEL (reference sequence). The CDR3 spans 16 residues.

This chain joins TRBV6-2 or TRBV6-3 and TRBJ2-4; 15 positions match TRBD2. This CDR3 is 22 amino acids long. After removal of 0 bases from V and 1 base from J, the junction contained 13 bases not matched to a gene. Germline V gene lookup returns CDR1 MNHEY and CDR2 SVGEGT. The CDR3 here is CASSYSSRTSGGAVRAKNIQYF. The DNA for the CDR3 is TGTGCCAGCAGTTACTCTAGCCGGACTAGCGGGGGGGCCGTTCGGGCCAAAAACATTCAGTACTTC.

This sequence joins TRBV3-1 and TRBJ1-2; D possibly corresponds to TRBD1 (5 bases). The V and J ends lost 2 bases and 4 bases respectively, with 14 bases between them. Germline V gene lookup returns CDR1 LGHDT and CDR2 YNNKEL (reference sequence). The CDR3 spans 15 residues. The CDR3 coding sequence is TGTGCCAGCAGCCAACGGCCGGGGACCATCTATGGCTACACCTTC. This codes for CASSQRPGTIYGYTF.

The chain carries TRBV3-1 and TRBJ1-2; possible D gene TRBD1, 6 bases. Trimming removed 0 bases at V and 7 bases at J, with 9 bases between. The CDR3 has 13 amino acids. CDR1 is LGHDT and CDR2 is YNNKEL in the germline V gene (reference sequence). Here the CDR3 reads CASSQDPRGGYTF. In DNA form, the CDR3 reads TGTGCCAGCAGCCAAGATCCCAGGGGTGGCTACACCTTC.

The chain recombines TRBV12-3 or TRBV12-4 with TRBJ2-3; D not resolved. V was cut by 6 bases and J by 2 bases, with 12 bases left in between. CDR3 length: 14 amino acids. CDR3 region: CASRYGRSTDTQYF. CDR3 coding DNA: TGTGCCAGCAGGTATGGACGGTCCACAGATACGCAGTATTTT.

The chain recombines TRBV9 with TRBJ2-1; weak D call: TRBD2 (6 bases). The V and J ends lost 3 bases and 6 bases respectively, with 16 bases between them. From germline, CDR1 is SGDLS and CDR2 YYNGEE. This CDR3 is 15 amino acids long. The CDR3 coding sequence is TGTGCCAGCAGCGGAGCTGGAGGGCGCTCCAATGAGCAGTTCTTC. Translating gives CASSGAGGRSNEQFF.

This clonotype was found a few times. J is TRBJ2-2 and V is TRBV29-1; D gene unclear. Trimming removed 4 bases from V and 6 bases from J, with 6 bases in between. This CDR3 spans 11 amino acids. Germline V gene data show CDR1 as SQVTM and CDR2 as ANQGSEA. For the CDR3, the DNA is TGCAGCGTTGGAGAGGCCGGGGAGCTGTTTTTT. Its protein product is CSVGEAGELFF.

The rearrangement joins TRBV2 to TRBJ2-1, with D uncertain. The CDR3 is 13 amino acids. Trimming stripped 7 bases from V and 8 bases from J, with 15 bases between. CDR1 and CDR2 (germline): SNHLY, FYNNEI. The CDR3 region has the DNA TGTGCCAGCATCTGGCCACCTCGAGATGAGCAGTTCTTC. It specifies CASIWPPRDEQFF.

The CDR3 coding sequence is TGCGCCAGCAGCCCCCTGGCTGGGTCCAATGAGCAGTACTTC. Amino acids: CASSPLAGSNEQYF. The rearrangement joins TRBV5-1 to TRBJ2-5; no clear D. The germline V gene has CDR1 SGHRS and CDR2 YFSETQ. The CDR3 covers 14 residues. V was shortened by 4 bases and J by 11 bases, with 21 bases between the two germline ends.

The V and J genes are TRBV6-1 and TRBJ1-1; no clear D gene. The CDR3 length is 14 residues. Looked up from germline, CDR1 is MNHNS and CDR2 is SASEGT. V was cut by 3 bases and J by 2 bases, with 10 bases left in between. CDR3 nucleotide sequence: TGTGCCAGCAGTGATTATTCTCCCAACACTGAAGCTTTCTTT. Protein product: CASSDYSPNTEAFF.